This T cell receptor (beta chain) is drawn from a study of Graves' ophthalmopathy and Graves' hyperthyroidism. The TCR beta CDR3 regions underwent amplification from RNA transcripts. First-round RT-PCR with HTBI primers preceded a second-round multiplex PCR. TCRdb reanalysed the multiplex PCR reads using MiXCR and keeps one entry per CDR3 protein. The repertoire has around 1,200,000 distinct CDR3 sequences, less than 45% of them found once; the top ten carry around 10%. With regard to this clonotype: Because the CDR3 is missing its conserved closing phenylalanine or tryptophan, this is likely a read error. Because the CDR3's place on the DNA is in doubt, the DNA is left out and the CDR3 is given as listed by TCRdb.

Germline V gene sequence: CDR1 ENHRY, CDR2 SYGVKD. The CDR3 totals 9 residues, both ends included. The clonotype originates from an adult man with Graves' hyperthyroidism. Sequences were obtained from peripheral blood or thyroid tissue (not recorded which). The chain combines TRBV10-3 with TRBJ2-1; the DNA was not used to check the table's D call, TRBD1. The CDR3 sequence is CAISGAGQG.